This TCR beta chain was recovered during a study of blood T cell repertoires in COVID-19. Across the whole study: Nucleic acid was either cDNA or gDNA, and it came from T cells, B-cell-depleted T cells, or PBMCs.

Authors' analysis steps: Reference gene primer amplification gave estimated nucleated cell counts. Clones were sequenced by immunoSEQ multiplex PCR, and TCRdb holds only the in-frame ones, with some missing. V and J calls and clone size are given by that table; D and trimming were obtained from the DNA. The sample lists 250,000 to 300,000 clones; approximately 90% were seen once. CDR3 length equals 14 residues. Germline values: CDR1 DFQATT, CDR2 SNEGSKA (reference sequence). Trimming took off 3 bases at V and 6 bases at J, with 15 bases between the two ends. The chain employs TRBV20-1 and TRBJ2-1; D is unclear. Sequenced material: PBMCs or T cells enriched from blood (not recorded which). This sequence was found in a woman aged 40 to 50 with acute COVID-19. The CDR3 reads CSASEDAIANEQFF. In nucleotides, the CDR3 is TGCAGTGCTAGTGAAGATGCGATCGCCAATGAGCAGTTCTTC.